A single sample is the source of the 7 T cell receptor beta chains below, sequenced in a study of tumor-infiltrating lymphocytes in primary liver carcinoma. With a constant-region primer, TCR beta cDNA was made from approximately 500 ng of total RNA. Slightly modified ARM-PCR served as the procedure for the TCR beta libraries. These libraries came from three rounds of nested multiplex PCR. The first two PCR rounds used TRBV1-TRBV30 primers with a Cbeta primer, approximately 9 cycles each. In TCRdb, the multiplex PCR reads were re-called with MiXCR into one record per CDR3 protein. The table has approximately 320,000 distinct CDR3 sequences, around 50% seen once; the top ten hold approximately 15%. RNA isolated from unsorted whole blood supplied the blood RNA, with germline DNA also extracted. The sample consisted of peripheral blood. The receptors were gathered from a woman aged 25 to 39 with primary liver carcinoma and hepatitis B virus infection.

This clonotype was seen only a few times. The chain uses TRBV6-6 and TRBJ1-5; TRBD1 is a possible D gene (5 bases). The CDR3 extends over 17 amino acids. Germline values: CDR1 MNHNY, CDR2 SVGAGI (reference sequence). Trimming shortened V by 6 bases and J by 1 base, and 19 bases separated the two germline ends. The CDR3 sequence: CASSPVGAIGSNQPQHF. CDR3 DNA sequence: TGTGCCAGCAGCCCTGTTGGGGCCATTGGGAGCAATCAGCCCCAGCATTTT.

Details on this clonotype: A read error may account for a junction end that differs from germline. The rearrangement links TRBV12-3 or TRBV12-4 to TRBJ2-7; 11 bases align to TRBD2. This CDR3 region has 15 residues. CDR3 bases: TGTGTCAGCAGATACGGGACTAGCGGCTCCTACGAGCAGTACTTC. It translates to CVSRYGTSGSYEQYF.

This clonotype was detected only a few times. This chain connects TRBV6-2 or TRBV6-3 to TRBJ2-7; 11 bases are a match to TRBD1. The CDR3 is made up of 14 amino acids. Germline loops: CDR1 MNHEY, CDR2 SVGEGT. The junction had 4 bases not matched to a gene; V was cut back by 0 bases and J by 9 bases. CDR3 in amino acids: CASSYSGQGGWQYF. DNA of the CDR3: TGTGCCAGCAGTTACTCGGGACAGGGGGGATGGCAGTACTTC.

The gene calls are TRBV10-2 and TRBJ1-1; D is perhaps TRBD1 (5 bases). V lost 7 bases and J lost 4, with 13 bases in between. Germline CDR1 is WSHSY and CDR2 is SAAADI. The CDR3 sequence is 13 residues long. The CDR3, as DNA: TGCGCCAGCACTAGGACACCGAGCACTGAAGCTTTCTTT. Protein sequence: CASTRTPSTEAFF.

The genes are TRBV12-3 or TRBV12-4 and TRBJ1-1; 7 bases fit TRBD1. The CDR3 totals 11 residues. Unmatched junction bases numbered 2, after V lost 5 bases and J lost 8 bases. The CDR3 DNA follows: TGTGCCAGCAGTGTGACAGGGGAAGCTTTCTTT. It is translated as CASSVTGEAFF.

For this clonotype: Mismatch with germline at one junction end may stem from a read error. The chain links TRBV12-3 or TRBV12-4 to TRBJ1-2; TRBD1 matches 7 bases. The CDR3 runs to 15 residues. This chain's CDR3 is CAISPADRMFGGYTF. CDR3 DNA sequence: TGTGCCATCAGTCCCGCGGACAGGATGTTTGGGGGCTACACCTTC.

Comments on this clonotype: A much more abundant neighbour one base away suggests this may be a read error. V is TRBV12-3 or TRBV12-4 and J is TRBJ2-7; D could derive from TRBD1 or TRBD2 (5 bases each). This CDR3 is 15 amino acids long. In nucleotides, the CDR3 is TGTACCAGCAGCCAACTGGGGACGGGCGTACGTAAGCAGTACTTC. Translating gives CTSSQLGTGVRKQYF.